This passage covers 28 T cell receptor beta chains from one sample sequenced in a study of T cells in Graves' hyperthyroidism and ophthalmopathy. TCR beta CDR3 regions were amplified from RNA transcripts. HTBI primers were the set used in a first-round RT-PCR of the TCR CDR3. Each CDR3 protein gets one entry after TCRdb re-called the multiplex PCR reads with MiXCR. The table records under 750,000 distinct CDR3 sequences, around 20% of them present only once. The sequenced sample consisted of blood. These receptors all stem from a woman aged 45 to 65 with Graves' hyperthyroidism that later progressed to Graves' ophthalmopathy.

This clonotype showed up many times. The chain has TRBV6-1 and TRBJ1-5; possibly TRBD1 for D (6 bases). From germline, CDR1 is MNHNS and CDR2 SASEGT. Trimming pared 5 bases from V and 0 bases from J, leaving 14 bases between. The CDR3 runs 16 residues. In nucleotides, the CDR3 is TGTGCCAGCAGTTACGATTGGACAGATAGCAATCAGCCCCAGCATTTT. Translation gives CASSYDWTDSNQPQHF.

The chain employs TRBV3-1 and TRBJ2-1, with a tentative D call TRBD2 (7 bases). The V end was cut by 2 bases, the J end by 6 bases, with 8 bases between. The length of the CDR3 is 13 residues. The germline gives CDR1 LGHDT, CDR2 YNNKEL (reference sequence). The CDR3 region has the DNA TGTGCCAGCAGCCAAAGGGGGGGCAATGAGCAGTTCTTC. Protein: CASSQRGGNEQFF.

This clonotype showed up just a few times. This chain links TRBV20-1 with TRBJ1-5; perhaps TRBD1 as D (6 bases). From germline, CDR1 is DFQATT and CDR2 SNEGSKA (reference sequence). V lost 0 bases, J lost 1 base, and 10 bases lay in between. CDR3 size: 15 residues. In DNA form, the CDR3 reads TGCAGTGCTAGAGATACAGGGCTGAGCAATCAGCCCCAGCATTTT. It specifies CSARDTGLSNQPQHF.

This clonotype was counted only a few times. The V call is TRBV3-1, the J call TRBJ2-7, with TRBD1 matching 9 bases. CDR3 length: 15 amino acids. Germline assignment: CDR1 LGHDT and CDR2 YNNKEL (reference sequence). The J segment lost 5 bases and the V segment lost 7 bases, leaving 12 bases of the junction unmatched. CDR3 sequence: CASTPTGTGRHEQYF. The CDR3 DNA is TGTGCCAGCACCCCCACCGGGACAGGGCGCCACGAGCAGTACTTC.

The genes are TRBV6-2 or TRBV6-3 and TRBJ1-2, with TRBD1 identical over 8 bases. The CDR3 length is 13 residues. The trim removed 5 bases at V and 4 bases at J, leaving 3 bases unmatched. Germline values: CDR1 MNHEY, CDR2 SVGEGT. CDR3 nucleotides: TGTGCCAGCAGTAAAGGACAGGGCTATGGCTACACCTTC. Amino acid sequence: CASSKGQGYGYTF.

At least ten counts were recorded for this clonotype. The CDR3 loop is CASSLAGGPYTGELFF. CDR3 DNA sequence: TGTGCCAGCAGCTTAGCGGGGGGCCCATACACCGGGGAGCTGTTTTTT. The chain carries TRBV11-3 and TRBJ2-2, with a tentative D call TRBD2 (7 bases). V was pared by 1 base and J by 3 bases, with 12 bases between. CDR1 is SGHNT and CDR2 is YENEEA in the germline V gene. This CDR3 is 16 amino acids long.

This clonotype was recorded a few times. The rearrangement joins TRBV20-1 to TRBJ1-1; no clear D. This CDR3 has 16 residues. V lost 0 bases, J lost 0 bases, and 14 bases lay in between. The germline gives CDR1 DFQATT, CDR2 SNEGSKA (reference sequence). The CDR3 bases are TGCAGTGCTAGAGATCAGAACAGATACCTGAACACTGAAGCTTTCTTT. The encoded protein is CSARDQNRYLNTEAFF.

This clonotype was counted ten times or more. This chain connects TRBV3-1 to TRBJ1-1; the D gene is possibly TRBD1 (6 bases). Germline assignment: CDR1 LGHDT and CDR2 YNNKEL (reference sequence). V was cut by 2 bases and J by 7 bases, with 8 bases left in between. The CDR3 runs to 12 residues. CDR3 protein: CASSQRTDEAFF. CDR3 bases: TGTGCCAGCAGCCAAAGGACAGATGAAGCTTTCTTT. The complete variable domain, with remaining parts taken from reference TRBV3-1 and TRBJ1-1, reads DTAVSQTPKYLVTQMGNDKSIKCEQNLGHDTMYWYKQDSKKFLKIMFSYNNKELIINETVPNRFSPKSPDKAHLNLHINSLELGDSAVYFCASSQRTDEAFFGQGTRLTVV.

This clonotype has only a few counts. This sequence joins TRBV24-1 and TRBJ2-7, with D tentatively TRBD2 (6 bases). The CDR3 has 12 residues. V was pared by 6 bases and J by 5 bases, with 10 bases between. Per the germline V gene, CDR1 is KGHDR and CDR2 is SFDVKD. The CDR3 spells CATSHSGDEQYF. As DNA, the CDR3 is TGTGCCACCAGTCATTCGGGGGACGAGCAGTACTTC.

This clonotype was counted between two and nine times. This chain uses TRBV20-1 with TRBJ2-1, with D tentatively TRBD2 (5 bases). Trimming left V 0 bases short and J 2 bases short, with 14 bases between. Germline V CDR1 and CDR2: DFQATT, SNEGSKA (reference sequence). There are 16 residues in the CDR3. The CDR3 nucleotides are TGCAGTGCTAGAGATTTCCGAGGGTTTACCTACAATGAGCAGTTCTTC. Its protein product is CSARDFRGFTYNEQFF.

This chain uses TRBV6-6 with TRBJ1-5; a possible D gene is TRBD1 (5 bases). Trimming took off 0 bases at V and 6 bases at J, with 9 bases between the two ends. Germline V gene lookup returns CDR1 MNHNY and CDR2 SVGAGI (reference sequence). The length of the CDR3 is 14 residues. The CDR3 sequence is CASSYSQGTQPQHF. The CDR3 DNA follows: TGTGCCAGCAGTTACTCCCAGGGAACTCAGCCCCAGCATTTT.

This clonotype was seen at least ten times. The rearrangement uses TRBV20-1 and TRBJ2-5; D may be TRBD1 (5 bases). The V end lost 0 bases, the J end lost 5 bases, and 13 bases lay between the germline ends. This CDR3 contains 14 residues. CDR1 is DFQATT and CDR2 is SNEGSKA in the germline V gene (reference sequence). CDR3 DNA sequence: TGCAGTGCTAGAGATAATCAGGGCGTGGAGACCCAGTACTTC. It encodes CSARDNQGVETQYF.

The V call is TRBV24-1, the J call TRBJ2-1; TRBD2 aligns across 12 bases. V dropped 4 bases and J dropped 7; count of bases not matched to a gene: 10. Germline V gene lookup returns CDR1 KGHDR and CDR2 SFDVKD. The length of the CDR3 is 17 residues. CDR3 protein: CATSDPILAGGRNEQFF. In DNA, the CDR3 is TGTGCCACCAGTGACCCGATCCTAGCGGGGGGGCGTAATGAGCAGTTCTTC.

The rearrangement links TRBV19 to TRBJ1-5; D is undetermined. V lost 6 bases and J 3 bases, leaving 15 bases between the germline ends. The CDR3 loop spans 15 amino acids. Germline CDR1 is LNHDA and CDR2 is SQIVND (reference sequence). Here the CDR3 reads CASSSIRQSNQPQHF. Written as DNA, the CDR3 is TGTGCCAGTAGCTCGATTAGACAATCCAATCAGCCCCAGCATTTT.

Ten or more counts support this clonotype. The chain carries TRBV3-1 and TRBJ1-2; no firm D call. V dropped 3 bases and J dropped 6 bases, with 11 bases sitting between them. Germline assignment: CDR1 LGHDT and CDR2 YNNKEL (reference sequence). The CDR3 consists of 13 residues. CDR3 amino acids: CASSHRGRDGYTF. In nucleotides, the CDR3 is TGTGCCAGCAGCCATCGGGGTAGGGATGGCTACACCTTC.

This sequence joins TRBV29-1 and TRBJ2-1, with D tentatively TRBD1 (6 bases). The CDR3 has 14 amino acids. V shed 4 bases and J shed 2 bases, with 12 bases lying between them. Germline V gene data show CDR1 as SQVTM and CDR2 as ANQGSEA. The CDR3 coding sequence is TGCAGCGTTGGTGGACAGAGAGCCTACAATGAGCAGTTCTTC. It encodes CSVGGQRAYNEQFF.

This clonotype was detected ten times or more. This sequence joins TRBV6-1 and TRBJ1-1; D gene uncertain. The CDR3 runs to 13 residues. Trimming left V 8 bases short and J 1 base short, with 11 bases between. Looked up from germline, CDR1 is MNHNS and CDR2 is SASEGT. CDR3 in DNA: TGTGCCAGCGCCGCATCGGAGAACACTGAAGCTTTCTTT. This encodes CASAASENTEAFF.

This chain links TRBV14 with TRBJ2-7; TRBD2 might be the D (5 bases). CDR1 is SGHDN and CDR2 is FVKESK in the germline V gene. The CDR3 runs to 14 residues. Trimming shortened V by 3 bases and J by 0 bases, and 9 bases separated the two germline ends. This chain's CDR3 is CASSHHGVSYEQYF. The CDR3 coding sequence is TGTGCCAGCAGCCATCACGGGGTCTCCTACGAGCAGTACTTC. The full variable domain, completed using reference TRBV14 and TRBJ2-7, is EAGVTQFPSHSVIEKGQTVTLRCDPISGHDNLYWYRRVMGKEIKFLLHFVKESKQDESGMPNNRFLAERTGGTYSTLKVQPAELEDSGVYFCASSHHGVSYEQYFGPGTRLTVT.

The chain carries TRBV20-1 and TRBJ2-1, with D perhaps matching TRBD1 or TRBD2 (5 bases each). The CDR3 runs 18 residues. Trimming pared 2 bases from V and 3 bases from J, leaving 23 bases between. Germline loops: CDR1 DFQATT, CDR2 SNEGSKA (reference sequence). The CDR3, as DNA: TGCAGTGCTAGAAGTAGAACCGGGACCCCGGCTTACTACAATGAGCAGTTCTTC. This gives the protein CSARSRTGTPAYYNEQFF.

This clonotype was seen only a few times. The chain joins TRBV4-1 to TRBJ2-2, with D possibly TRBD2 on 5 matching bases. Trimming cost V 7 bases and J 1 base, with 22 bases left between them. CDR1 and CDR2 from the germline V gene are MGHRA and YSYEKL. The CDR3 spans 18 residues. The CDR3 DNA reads TGCGCCAGCAAGCCAAGTTCGGTCGAACGGGGGAACACCGGGGAGCTGTTTTTT. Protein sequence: CASKPSSVERGNTGELFF.

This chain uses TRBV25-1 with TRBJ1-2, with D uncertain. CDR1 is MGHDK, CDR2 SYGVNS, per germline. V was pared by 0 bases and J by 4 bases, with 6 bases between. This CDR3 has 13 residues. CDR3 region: CASSEYESYGYTF. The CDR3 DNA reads TGTGCCAGCAGTGAATATGAGAGCTATGGCTACACCTTC.

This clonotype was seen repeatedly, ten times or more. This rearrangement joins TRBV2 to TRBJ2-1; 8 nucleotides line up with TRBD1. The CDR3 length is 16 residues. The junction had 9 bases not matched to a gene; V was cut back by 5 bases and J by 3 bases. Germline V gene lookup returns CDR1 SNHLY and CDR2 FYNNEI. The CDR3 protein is CASSYGTGMIYNEQFF. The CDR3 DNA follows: TGTGCCAGCAGTTACGGGACAGGTATGATCTACAATGAGCAGTTCTTC.

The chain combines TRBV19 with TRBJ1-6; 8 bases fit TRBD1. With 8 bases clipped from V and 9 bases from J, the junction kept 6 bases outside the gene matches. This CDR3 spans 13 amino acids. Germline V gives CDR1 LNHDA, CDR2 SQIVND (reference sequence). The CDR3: CASEDRARSPLHF. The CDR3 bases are TGTGCCAGTGAGGACAGGGCGCGTTCACCCCTCCACTTT.

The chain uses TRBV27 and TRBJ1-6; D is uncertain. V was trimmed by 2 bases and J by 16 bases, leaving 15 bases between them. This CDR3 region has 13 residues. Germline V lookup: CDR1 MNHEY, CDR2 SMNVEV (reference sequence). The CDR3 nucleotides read TGTGCCAGCAGTTTAAATTGGTTCGGCGGGCTCCACTTT. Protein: CASSLNWFGGLHF.

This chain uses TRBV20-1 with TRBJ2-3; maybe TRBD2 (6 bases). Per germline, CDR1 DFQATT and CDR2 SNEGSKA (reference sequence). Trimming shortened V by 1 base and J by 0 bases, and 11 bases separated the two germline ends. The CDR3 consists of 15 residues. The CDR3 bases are TGCAGTGCTAGAGGCAGTGGGACTAGCACAGATACGCAGTATTTT. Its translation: CSARGSGTSTDTQYF.

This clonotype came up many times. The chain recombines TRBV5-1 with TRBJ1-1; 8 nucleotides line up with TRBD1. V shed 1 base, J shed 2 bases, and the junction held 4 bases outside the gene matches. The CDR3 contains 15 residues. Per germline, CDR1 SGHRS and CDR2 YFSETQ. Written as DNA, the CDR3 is TGCGCCAGCAGCTTGTTGCCAGGGGGCAACACTGAAGCTTTCTTT. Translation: CASSLLPGGNTEAFF.

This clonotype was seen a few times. CDR3 DNA sequence: TGTGCCAGCACCGCCTTACAGGGAAGCAATCAGCCCCAGCATTTT. This gives the protein CASTALQGSNQPQHF. The chain uses TRBV18 and TRBJ1-5; possible D gene TRBD1, 6 bases. CDR3 size: 15 residues. Germline V gene lookup returns CDR1 KGHSH and CDR2 LQKENI. V shed 8 bases and J shed 1 base, with 15 bases lying between them. Full variable domain (remainder filled in from reference TRBV18 and TRBJ1-5): NAGVMQNPRHLVRRRGQEARLRCSPMKGHSHVYWYRQLPEEGLKFMVYLQKENIIDESGMPKERFSAEFPKEGPSILRIQQVVRGDSAAYFCASTALQGSNQPQHFGDGTRLSIL.

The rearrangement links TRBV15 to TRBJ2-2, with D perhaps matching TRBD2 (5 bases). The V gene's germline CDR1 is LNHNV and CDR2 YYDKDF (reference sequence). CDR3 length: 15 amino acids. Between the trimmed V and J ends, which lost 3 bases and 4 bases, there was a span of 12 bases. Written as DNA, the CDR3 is TGTGCCACCAGCAGGGCGGCTAGCCTCACCGGGGAGCTGTTTTTT. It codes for CATSRAASLTGELFF.